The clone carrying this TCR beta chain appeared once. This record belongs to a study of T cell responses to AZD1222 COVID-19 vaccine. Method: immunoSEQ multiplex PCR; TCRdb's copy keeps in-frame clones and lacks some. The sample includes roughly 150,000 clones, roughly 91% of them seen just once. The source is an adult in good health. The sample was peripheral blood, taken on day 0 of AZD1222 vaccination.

The CDR3 region is CASATRGPTGDGYTF. DNA for the CDR3: TGTGCCAGCGCGACAAGGGGACCCACCGGCGATGGCTACACCTTC. V usage is TRBV19 and J usage is TRBJ1-2; tentative D call: TRBD1 (5 bases). This CDR3 is 15 amino acids long. The V gene lost 9 bases and the J gene lost 6 bases, with 23 bases spanning the gap. Germline values: CDR1 LNHDA, CDR2 SQIVND (reference sequence).